The entry below describes one TCR beta chain. Germline V gene sequence: CDR1 SGHRS, CDR2 YFSETQ. The CDR3 totals 19 residues. Trimming cost V 4 bases and J 4 bases; bases outside gene matches: 16. The data were obtained in a study of shared clonotypes between healthy human individuals. Several immunoSEQ 96-well plates shared each subset's DNA, each plate a replicate. Unsorted PBMC DNA underwent sequencing on ten immunoSEQ deep assay plates. Data came from immunoSEQ multiplex PCR; TCRdb stores just in-frame clones and leaves some out. Seen here are about 480,000 clones, 75% to 80% observed once, and the top ten hold 12%.

Sample: PBMCs. The chain combines TRBV5-1 with TRBJ2-7; 14 nucleotides match TRBD2. This receptor was obtained from a woman aged 40 to 55 in good health. Some clones in this sample may be carry-over from other donors' samples. Here the CDR3 DNA reads TGCGCCAGCAGCCTTCCGGGACTAGCGGGAGTAGACCGTAAGTACGAGCAGTACTTC. It yields the protein CASSLPGLAGVDRKYEQYF.